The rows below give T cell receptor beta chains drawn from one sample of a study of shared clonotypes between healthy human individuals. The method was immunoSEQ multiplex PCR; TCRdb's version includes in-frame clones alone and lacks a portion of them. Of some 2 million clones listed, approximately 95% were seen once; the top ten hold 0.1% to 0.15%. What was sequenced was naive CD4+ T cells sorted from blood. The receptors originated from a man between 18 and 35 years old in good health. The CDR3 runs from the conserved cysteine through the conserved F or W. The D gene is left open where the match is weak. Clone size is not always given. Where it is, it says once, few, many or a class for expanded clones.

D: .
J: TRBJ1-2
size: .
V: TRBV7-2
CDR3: CASSLVTGVSNYGYTF
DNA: TGTGCCAGCAGCTTAGTGACCGGGGTCTCTAACTATGGCTACACCTTC

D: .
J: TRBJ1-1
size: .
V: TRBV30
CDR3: CARSPGQFEAFF
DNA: TGTGCCCGGAGTCCAGGACAGTTTGAAGCTTTCTTT

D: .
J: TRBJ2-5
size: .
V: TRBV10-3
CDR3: CATKGGYQETQYF
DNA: TGTGCCACCAAGGGCGGATACCAAGAGACCCAGTACTTC

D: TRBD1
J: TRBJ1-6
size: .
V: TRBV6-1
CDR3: CASSEGTGGRNSPLHF
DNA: TGTGCCAGCAGTGAAGGGACAGGGGGCCGAAATTCACCCCTCCACTTT

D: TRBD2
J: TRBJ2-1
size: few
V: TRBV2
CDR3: CASRATSGGAYEQFF
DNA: TGTGCCAGCAGGGCCACTAGCGGGGGGGCATATGAGCAGTTCTTC

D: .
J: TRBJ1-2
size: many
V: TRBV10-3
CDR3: CAIRPANYGYTF
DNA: TGTGCCATCAGGCCAGCTAACTATGGCTACACCTTC

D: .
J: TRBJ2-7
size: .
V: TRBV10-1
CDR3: CASRGPKDYEQYF
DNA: TGCGCCAGCAGGGGACCTAAAGACTACGAGCAGTACTTC

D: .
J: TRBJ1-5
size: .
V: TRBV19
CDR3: CASSTRGLDQPQHF
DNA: TGTGCCAGTAGTACGCGGGGGCTTGATCAGCCCCAGCATTTT

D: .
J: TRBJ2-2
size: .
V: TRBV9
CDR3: CASSAWTEAGELFF
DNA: TGTGCCAGCAGCGCCTGGACGGAGGCCGGGGAGCTGTTTTTT

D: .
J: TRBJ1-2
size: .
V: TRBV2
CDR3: CASSEGSFYGYTF
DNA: TGTGCCAGCAGTGAGGGATCGTTTTATGGCTACACCTTC

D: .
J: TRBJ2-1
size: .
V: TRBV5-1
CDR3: CASSSGQSYNEQFF
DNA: TGCGCCAGCAGCTCCGGACAGTCCTACAATGAGCAGTTCTTC

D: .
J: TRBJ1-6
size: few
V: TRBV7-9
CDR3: CASSPPHPDSPLHF
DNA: TGTGCCAGCAGCCCCCCTCACCCAGATTCACCCCTCCACTTT

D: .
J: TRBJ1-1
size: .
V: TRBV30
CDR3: CAWSGTREAFF
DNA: TGTGCCTGGAGTGGGACCCGTGAAGCTTTCTTT

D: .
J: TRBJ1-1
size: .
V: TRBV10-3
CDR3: CAISDWGLGTEAFF
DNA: TGTGCCATCAGTGACTGGGGTCTAGGCACTGAAGCTTTCTTT

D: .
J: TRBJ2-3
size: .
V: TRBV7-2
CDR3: CASSRGAGGTDTQYF
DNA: TGTGCCAGCAGCCGGGGGGCGGGCGGCACAGATACGCAGTATTTT

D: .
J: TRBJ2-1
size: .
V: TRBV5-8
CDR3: CASRPENEQFF
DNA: TGTGCCAGCAGACCCGAAAATGAGCAGTTCTTC

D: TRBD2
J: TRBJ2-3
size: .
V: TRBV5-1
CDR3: CASSFSKWASGDTDTQYF
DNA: TGCGCCAGCAGCTTTTCGAAATGGGCTAGCGGGGACACAGATACGCAGTATTTT

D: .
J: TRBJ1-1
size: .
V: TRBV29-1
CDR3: CSAERNTEAFF
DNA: TGCAGCGCCGAAAGGAACACTGAAGCTTTCTTT

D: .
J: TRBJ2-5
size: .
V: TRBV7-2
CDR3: CASFLVVETQYF
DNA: TGTGCCAGCTTTTTAGTAGTAGAGACCCAGTACTTC

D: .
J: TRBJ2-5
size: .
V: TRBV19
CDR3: CASSIFGEYQETQYF
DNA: TGTGCCAGTAGTATATTTGGGGAGTACCAAGAGACCCAGTACTTC

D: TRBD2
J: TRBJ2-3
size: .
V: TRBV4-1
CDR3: CASSQDLPSGRADTQYF
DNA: TGCGCCAGCAGCCAAGATCTTCCGAGCGGGAGGGCAGATACGCAGTATTTT

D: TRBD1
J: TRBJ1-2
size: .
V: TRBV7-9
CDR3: CASSFTGGASGGYTF
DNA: TGTGCCAGCAGCTTTACAGGGGGCGCTTCCGGTGGCTACACCTTC

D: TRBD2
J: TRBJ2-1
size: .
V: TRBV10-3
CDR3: CAISAIGLAGANEQFF
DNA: TGTGCCATCAGTGCGATAGGACTAGCGGGAGCCAATGAGCAGTTCTTC

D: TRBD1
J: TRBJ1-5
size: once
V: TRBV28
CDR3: CASSSDRAYYSNQPQHF
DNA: TGTGCCAGCAGTTCAGACAGGGCATACTATAGCAATCAGCCCCAGCATTTT

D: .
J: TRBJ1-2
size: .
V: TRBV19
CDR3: CASRGADPRRDGYTF
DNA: TGTGCCAGTAGGGGGGCAGACCCCCGGAGGGATGGCTACACCTTC

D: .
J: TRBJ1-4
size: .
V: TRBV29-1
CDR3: CSVPGPGGEEKLFF
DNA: TGCAGCGTCCCAGGGCCTGGGGGGGAAGAAAAACTGTTTTTT

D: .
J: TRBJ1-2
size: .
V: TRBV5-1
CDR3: CASSLALRYGYTF
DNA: TGCGCCAGCAGCTTGGCCCTTAGGTATGGCTACACCTTC

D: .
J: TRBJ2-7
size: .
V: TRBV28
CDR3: CASSLPGYEQYF
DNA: TGTGCCAGCAGTCTACCGGGATACGAGCAGTACTTC

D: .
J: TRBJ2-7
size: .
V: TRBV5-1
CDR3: CASSHGTDSYEQYF
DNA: TGCGCCAGCAGCCATGGGACGGATTCCTACGAGCAGTACTTC

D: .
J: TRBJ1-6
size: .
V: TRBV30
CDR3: CAWSVRPSSYNSPLHF
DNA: TGTGCCTGGAGTGTACGACCGAGCTCCTATAATTCACCCCTCCACTTT

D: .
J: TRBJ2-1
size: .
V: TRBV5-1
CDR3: CASSWFRDVYNEQFF
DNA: TGCGCCAGCAGCTGGTTCCGGGATGTCTACAATGAGCAGTTCTTC

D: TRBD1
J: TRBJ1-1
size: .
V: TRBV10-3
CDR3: CAISAGTGRMNTEAFF
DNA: TGTGCCATCAGTGCCGGGACAGGGAGGATGAACACTGAAGCTTTCTTT

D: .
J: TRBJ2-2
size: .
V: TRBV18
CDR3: CASSSGAGELFF
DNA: TGTGCCAGCTCATCAGGGGCCGGGGAGCTGTTTTTT

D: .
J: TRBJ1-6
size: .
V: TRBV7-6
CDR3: CASSLSGTPRGDNSPLHF
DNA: TGTGCCAGCAGCTTATCAGGGACTCCCCGAGGGGATAATTCACCCCTCCACTTT

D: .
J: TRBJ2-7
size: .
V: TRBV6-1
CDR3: CAARGSYEQYF
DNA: TGTGCCGCCCGGGGTTCGTACGAGCAGTACTTC

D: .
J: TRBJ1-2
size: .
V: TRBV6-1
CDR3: CASSEGGNLDGYTF
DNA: TGTGCCAGCAGTGAAGGGGGGAACTTGGATGGCTACACCTTC

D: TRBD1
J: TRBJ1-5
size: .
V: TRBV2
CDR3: CASSGQGYQPQHF
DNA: TGTGCCAGCAGTGGACAGGGATATCAGCCCCAGCATTTT

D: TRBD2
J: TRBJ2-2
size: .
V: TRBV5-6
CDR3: CASSWGTSGATGELFF
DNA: TGTGCCAGCAGCTGGGGGACTAGCGGGGCCACCGGGGAGCTGTTTTTT

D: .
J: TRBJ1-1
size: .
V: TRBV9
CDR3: CASSPNPGSNTEAFF
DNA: TGTGCCAGCAGCCCTAACCCCGGGTCGAACACTGAAGCTTTCTTT

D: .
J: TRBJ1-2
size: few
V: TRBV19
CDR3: CASSMAISVGYGYTF
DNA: TGTGCCAGTAGTATGGCCATTTCGGTCGGCTATGGCTACACCTTC

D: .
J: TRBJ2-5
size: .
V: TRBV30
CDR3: CAWSVRDGGTQYF
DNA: TGTGCCTGGAGTGTACGGGACGGTGGGACCCAGTACTTC

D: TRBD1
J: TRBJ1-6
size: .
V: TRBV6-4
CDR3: CASSATPTGGNSPLHF
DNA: TGTGCCAGCAGTGCGACCCCGACAGGGGGGAATTCACCCCTCCACTTT

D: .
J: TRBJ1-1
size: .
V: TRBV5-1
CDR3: CASSLGREQTYTEAFF
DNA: TGCGCCAGCAGCTTGGGGAGGGAGCAAACGTACACTGAAGCTTTCTTT

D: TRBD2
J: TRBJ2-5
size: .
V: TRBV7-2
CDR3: CASSPASGGAETQYF
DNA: TGTGCCAGCAGCCCAGCTAGCGGGGGGGCGGAGACCCAGTACTTC

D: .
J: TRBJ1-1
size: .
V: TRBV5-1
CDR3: CASSFALGDTEAFF
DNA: TGCGCCAGCAGCTTTGCGTTGGGGGACACTGAAGCTTTCTTT

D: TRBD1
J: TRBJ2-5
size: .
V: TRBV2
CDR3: CASSVLQGIEETQYF
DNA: TGTGCCAGCAGTGTCCTACAGGGGATCGAGGAGACCCAGTACTTC

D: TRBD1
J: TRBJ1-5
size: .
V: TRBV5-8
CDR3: CASSVGQGMVQPQHF
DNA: TGTGCCAGCAGCGTGGGACAGGGCATGGTGCAGCCCCAGCATTTT

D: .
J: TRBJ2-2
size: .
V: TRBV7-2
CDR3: CASSRWTAPNTGELFF
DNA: TGTGCCAGCAGCCGATGGACAGCCCCGAACACCGGGGAGCTGTTTTTT

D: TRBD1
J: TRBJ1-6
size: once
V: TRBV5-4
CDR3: CASSLVPGQGYNSPLHF
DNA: TGTGCCAGCAGCTTGGTTCCGGGACAGGGTTATAATTCACCCCTCCACTTT

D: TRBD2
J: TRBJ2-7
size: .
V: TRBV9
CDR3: CASSQYLAGADEQYF
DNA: TGTGCCAGCAGCCAGTACCTAGCGGGAGCCGACGAGCAGTACTTC

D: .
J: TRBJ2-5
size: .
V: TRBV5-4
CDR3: CASSLAGGRGRSQETQYF
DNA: TGTGCCAGCAGCTTGGCGGGAGGCAGGGGGCGTAGTCAAGAGACCCAGTACTTC

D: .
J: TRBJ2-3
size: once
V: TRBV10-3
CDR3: CAISESGLDTQYF
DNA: TGTGCCATCAGTGAGTCGGGGCTAGATACGCAGTATTTT

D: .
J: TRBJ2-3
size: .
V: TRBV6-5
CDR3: CASSDQGRDTQYF
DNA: TGTGCCAGCAGTGACCAGGGGCGAGATACGCAGTATTTT

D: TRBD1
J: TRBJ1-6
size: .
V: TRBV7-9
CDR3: CASSFDRANSPLHF
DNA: TGTGCCAGCAGCTTCGACAGGGCTAATTCACCCCTCCACTTT

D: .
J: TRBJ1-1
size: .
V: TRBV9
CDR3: CASSVVGSPNTEAFF
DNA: TGTGCCAGCAGCGTAGTTGGGAGCCCTAACACTGAAGCTTTCTTT

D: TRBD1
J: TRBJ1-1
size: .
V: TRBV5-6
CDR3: CASSWGTGLNTEAFF
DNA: TGTGCCAGCAGCTGGGGGACAGGGTTGAACACTGAAGCTTTCTTT

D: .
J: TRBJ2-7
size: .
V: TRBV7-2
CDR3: CASSLAGGQSYEQYF
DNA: TGTGCCAGCAGCTTAGCGGGTGGGCAGTCCTACGAGCAGTACTTC

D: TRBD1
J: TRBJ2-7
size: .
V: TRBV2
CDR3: CASSPGTGGRGEQYF
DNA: TGTGCCAGCAGTCCGGGGACAGGGGGCCGGGGCGAGCAGTACTTC

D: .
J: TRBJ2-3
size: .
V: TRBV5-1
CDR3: CASSRSSSTDTQYF
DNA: TGCGCCAGCAGCCGATCGTCTAGCACAGATACGCAGTATTTT